The 28 T cell receptor beta chains given below trace back to one sample, sequenced in a study of CD8 T cells in Susac syndrome. Random hexamers were used to reverse transcribe 0.5 to 1 ug of RNA. TCRdb re-analysed the immunoSEQ multiplex PCR reads in MiXCR, keeping a single row per CDR3 protein. Here the sample spans 75,000 to 80,000 distinct CDR3 sequences, around 94% being singletons. Material: CD8+ T cells from PBMCs. These receptors originate from a human donor with Susac syndrome.

J is TRBJ2-7 and V is TRBV10-3; D call uncertain. The CDR3 consists of 11 residues. The V end was cut by 2 bases, the J end by 3 bases, with 2 bases between. Looked up from germline, CDR1 is ENHRY and CDR2 is SYGVKD. The CDR3 spells CAISENYEQYF. CDR3 nucleotides: TGTGCCATCAGTGAGAACTACGAGCAGTACTTC.

This sequence joins TRBV29-1 and TRBJ2-7; D possibly corresponds to TRBD2 (5 bases). CDR3 length equals 14 residues. V was pared by 6 bases and J by 0 bases, with 15 bases between. CDR1 SQVTM and CDR2 ANQGSEA come from the germline V gene. The CDR3 DNA reads as TGCAGCGTCCCCGCCCCGGGAAGCTCCTACGAGCAGTACTTC. Encoded protein: CSVPAPGSSYEQYF.

The chain has TRBV2 and TRBJ1-5; 7 nucleotides line up with TRBD1. Trimming took 7 bases from V and 0 from J; bases not matched to a gene: 3. The length of the CDR3 is 14 residues. Germline V gene data show CDR1 as SNHLY and CDR2 as FYNNEI. For the CDR3, the DNA is TGTGCCAGCAAGGGGACAGATAGCAATCAGCCCCAGCATTTT. This gives the protein CASKGTDSNQPQHF.

This clonotype was found once. The chain carries TRBV19 and TRBJ1-1; D remains unclear. Trimming took 3 bases from V and 1 from J, leaving 9 bases between them. Germline-derived CDR1 and CDR2 are LNHDA and SQIVND (reference sequence). This CDR3 is built from 14 residues. CDR3 in DNA: TGTGCCAGTAGTATTTGGGCGGAGAACACTGAAGCTTTCTTT. Protein product: CASSIWAENTEAFF.

This clonotype was seen once. As DNA, the CDR3 is TGTGCCAGCAGCTTAGTTGGACCTATCTACGAGCAGTACTTC. Translated, it gives CASSLVGPIYEQYF. The chain couples TRBV7-9 to TRBJ2-7; D is unresolved. The CDR3 runs 14 residues. Trimming took off 1 base at V and 3 bases at J, with 10 bases between the two ends. The germline CDR1 and CDR2 sequences are SEHNR and FQNEAQ (reference sequence).

V gene TRBV24-1 combines with J gene TRBJ2-3, with no clear D. This CDR3 contains 16 residues. Per the germline V gene, CDR1 is KGHDR and CDR2 is SFDVKD. V shed 4 bases and J shed 2 bases, with 15 bases lying between them. Written as DNA, the CDR3 is TGTGCCACCAGTGACACAGAGAAGAAATCCACAGATACGCAGTATTTT. Its translation: CATSDTEKKSTDTQYF.

This sequence joins TRBV7-8 and TRBJ1-1; unclear D gene. Germline V gene lookup returns CDR1 SGHVS and CDR2 FQNEAQ. This CDR3 is 13 amino acids long. V lost 1 base and J lost 3, with 6 bases in between. DNA for the CDR3: TGTGCCAGCAGCTTAGATGGGTACACTGAAGCTTTCTTT. Its translation: CASSLDGYTEAFF. Full variable domain (missing parts from reference TRBV7-8 and TRBJ1-1): GAGVSQSPRYKVAKRGQDVALRCDPISGHVSLFWYQQALGQGPEFLTYFQNEAQLDKSGLPSDRFFAERPEGSVSTLKIQRTQQEDSAVYLCASSLDGYTEAFFGQGTRLTVV.

The rearrangement uses TRBV24-1 and TRBJ1-1; D perhaps matches TRBD1 (5 bases). Germline CDR1 reads KGHDR; CDR2 reads SFDVKD. The CDR3 runs to 17 residues. The V and J ends lost 9 bases and 1 base respectively, with 23 bases between them. The CDR3 is CATRTVDGSGQNTEAFF. In DNA form, the CDR3 reads TGTGCCACCCGAACAGTAGATGGGTCAGGACAGAACACTGAAGCTTTCTTT.

The CDR3 region has the DNA TGCGCCAGCAGCCACCCAGGCGAGCAGTACTTC. Protein: CASSHPGEQYF. The gene calls are TRBV4-1 and TRBJ2-7; D ambiguous. The germline V gene encodes CDR1 MGHRA and CDR2 YSYEKL. Trimming shortened V by 3 bases and J by 6 bases, and 6 bases separated the two germline ends. The CDR3 is 11 residues long.

CDR3 in amino acids: CASSQVGTGEKLFF. The DNA for the CDR3 is TGCGCCAGCAGCCAAGTTGGGACAGGTGAAAAACTGTTTTTT. The chain couples TRBV4-1 to TRBJ1-4; 8 bases are a match to TRBD1. Germline values: CDR1 MGHRA, CDR2 YSYEKL. J gave up 7 bases and V 1 base, and 2 bases lay outside the gene matches. The CDR3 is 14 amino acids.

The V and J genes are TRBV27 and TRBJ2-1; 7 positions agree with TRBD1. The V segment lost 5 bases and the J segment 8 bases; nucleotides outside the gene matches: 0. Germline-derived CDR1 and CDR2 are MNHEY and SMNVEV (reference sequence). The CDR3 is 11 residues long. CDR3 sequence reads: CASSRGHEQFF. In nucleotides, the CDR3 is TGTGCCAGCAGTAGGGGGCATGAGCAGTTCTTC.

V and J are TRBV7-2 and TRBJ2-1, with 8 positions matching TRBD2. The V gene end was trimmed by 5 bases and the J gene end by 10 bases; junction bases not matched to a gene: 7. This CDR3 comprises 13 residues. Germline lookup yields CDR1 SGHTA and CDR2 FQGNSA. The CDR3 is CASSAGGAEEQFF. In DNA, the CDR3 is TGTGCCAGCAGCGCCGGGGGGGCCGAGGAGCAGTTCTTC.

The chain has TRBV19 and TRBJ1-6; D is possibly TRBD1 (5 bases). V lost 8 bases and J 0 bases, leaving 11 bases between the germline ends. The CDR3 has 15 residues. Germline loops: CDR1 LNHDA, CDR2 SQIVND (reference sequence). CDR3 in amino acids: CASATVLSYNSPLHF. For the CDR3, the DNA is TGTGCCAGTGCGACAGTACTCTCCTATAATTCACCCCTCCACTTT.

The rearrangement uses TRBV24-1 and TRBJ2-3; unclear D gene. Germline loops: CDR1 KGHDR, CDR2 SFDVKD. Trimming took 8 bases from V and 0 from J, leaving 11 bases between them. The CDR3 loop spans 14 amino acids. CDR3 sequence (DNA): TGTGCCACCAATAGTGGTTCAAGCACAGATACGCAGTATTTT. Translated: CATNSGSSTDTQYF.

The gene calls are TRBV12-3 or TRBV12-4 and TRBJ1-1; D is undetermined. The CDR3 contains 12 residues. Trimming stripped 2 bases from V and 5 bases from J, with 6 bases between. The CDR3 nucleotides read TGTGCCAGCAGTTTATTACAGACTGAAGCTTTCTTT. Amino acids: CASSLLQTEAFF.

This chain connects TRBV6-1 to TRBJ2-7; D is ambiguous. Germline V lookup: CDR1 MNHNS, CDR2 SASEGT. Trimming stripped 4 bases from V and 7 bases from J, with 11 bases between. The CDR3 runs to 12 residues. The CDR3 sequence: CASSAWWGEQYF. The CDR3 DNA sequence: TGTGCCAGCAGTGCCTGGTGGGGTGAGCAGTACTTC.

To note about this clonotype: At one of its ends the junction is not consistent with the germline gene, which may arise from a read error. The rearrangement links TRBV12-5 to TRBJ1-1; D might be TRBD1 (6 bases). Looked up from germline, CDR1 is LGHNT and CDR2 is FRNRAP. The CDR3 spans 12 residues. The CDR3: CASGLGTAPEVF. The CDR3 nucleotides are TGTGCTAGTGGTTTGGGGACAGCCCCGGAGGTCTTT.

This clonotype was seen a single time. The V call is TRBV7-8, the J call TRBJ2-3, with 9 bases that match TRBD2. J was trimmed by 4 bases and V by 2 bases; bases with no gene match: 7. CDR3 length equals 16 residues. Germline V lookup: CDR1 SGHVS, CDR2 FQNEAQ. The CDR3 DNA reads TGTGCCAGCAGCTTAATGGGCGGGGGGGCCGCAGATACGCAGTATTTT. It encodes CASSLMGGGAADTQYF.

The chain combines TRBV4-1 with TRBJ2-3; perhaps TRBD2 as D (5 bases). The CDR3 is 11 residues long. Germline CDR1 MGHRA, CDR2 YSYEKL. Trimming took 5 bases from V and 12 from J, leaving 12 bases between them. The CDR3 is CASSNGGAQYF. CDR3 in DNA: TGCGCCAGCAGCAATGGAGGAGCACAGTATTTT.

The chain links TRBV7-9 to TRBJ2-4; no firm D call. The CDR3 spans 13 residues. From germline, CDR1 is SEHNR and CDR2 FQNEAQ (reference sequence). With 6 bases removed from V and 0 bases from J, the gap between germline ends came to 6 bases. The CDR3 loop is CASSLVAKNIQYF. CDR3 in DNA: TGTGCCAGCAGTTTGGTAGCCAAAAACATTCAGTACTTC.

This chain uses TRBV19 with TRBJ2-1; 9 bases align to TRBD2. The CDR3 runs to 14 residues. The germline gives CDR1 LNHDA, CDR2 SQIVND (reference sequence). Germline trimming cut 4 bases from V and 7 bases from J; bases unmatched to any gene: 5. CDR3 residues: CASSSGGASNEQFF. DNA for the CDR3: TGTGCCAGTAGTAGCGGGGGGGCGAGTAATGAGCAGTTCTTC.

V and J are TRBV4-3 and TRBJ2-1; D is ambiguous. The CDR3 has 13 residues. Between the trimmed V and J ends, which lost 3 bases and 8 bases, there was a span of 11 bases. Germline CDR1 LGHNA, CDR2 YSLEER. The CDR3 protein is CASSQDSDDEQFF. CDR3 sequence (DNA): TGCGCCAGCAGCCAGGATTCAGACGATGAGCAGTTCTTC.

The chain combines TRBV2 with TRBJ2-3, with D perhaps TRBD1 or TRBD2 (5 bases each). The CDR3 totals 12 residues. Trimming took off 6 bases at V and 6 bases at J, with 10 bases between the two ends. The germline CDR1 and CDR2 sequences are SNHLY and FYNNEI. The CDR3 is CASRGERDTQYF. CDR3 in DNA: TGTGCCAGCAGGGGGGAGAGGGATACGCAGTATTTT. The full variable domain, completed using reference TRBV2 and TRBJ2-3, is EPEVTQTPSHQVTQMGQEVILRCVPISNHLYFYWYRQILGQKVEFLVSFYNNEISEKSEIFDDQFSVERPDGSNFTLKIRSTKLEDSAMYFCASRGERDTQYFGPGTRLTVL.

The V and J genes are TRBV3-1 and TRBJ2-7, with TRBD2 identical over 7 bases. The CDR3 length is 15 residues. Germline lookup yields CDR1 LGHDT and CDR2 YNNKEL (reference sequence). The J segment lost 3 bases and the V segment lost 0 bases, leaving 5 bases of the junction unmatched. The CDR3 coding sequence is TGTGCCAGCAGCCAAGATCTGGGCGGGGGCTACGAGCAGTACTTC. This codes for CASSQDLGGGYEQYF.

The genes are TRBV20-1 and TRBJ2-2; D uncertain. The V end lost 3 bases, the J end lost 2 bases, and 13 bases lay between the germline ends. Germline V CDR1 and CDR2: DFQATT, SNEGSKA (reference sequence). The CDR3 sequence is 15 residues long. The CDR3 loop is CSARGRERNTGELFF. The CDR3 region has the DNA TGCAGTGCTAGGGGCCGAGAGAGAAACACCGGGGAGCTGTTTTTT.

The J gene is TRBJ2-6, the V gene TRBV9; D might be TRBD2 (5 bases). Trimming pared 3 bases from V and 1 base from J, leaving 14 bases between. This CDR3 region has 17 residues. Germline CDR1 reads SGDLS; CDR2 reads YYNGEE. Here the CDR3 reads CASSERTTGSGANVLTF. CDR3 sequence (DNA): TGTGCCAGCAGCGAAAGAACCACGGGGTCTGGGGCCAACGTCCTGACTTTC.

The rearrangement links TRBV18 to TRBJ1-6; D remains ambiguous. The CDR3 extends over 14 amino acids. V shed 3 bases and J shed 6 bases, with 9 bases lying between them. Germline V gene lookup returns CDR1 KGHSH and CDR2 LQKENI. CDR3 coding DNA: TGTGCCAGCTCACCCCCCACCAGTAATTCACCCCTCCACTTT. Translated, it gives CASSPPTSNSPLHF.

The sample holds a few counts of this clonotype. The chain couples TRBV9 to TRBJ2-3; TRBD2 is a possible D gene (6 bases). The CDR3 length is 15 residues. Germline lookup yields CDR1 SGDLS and CDR2 YYNGEE. Trimming removed 0 bases at V and 0 bases at J, with 8 bases between. This CDR3 is CASSVAGGSTDTQYF. CDR3 DNA sequence: TGTGCCAGCAGCGTAGCTGGGGGGAGCACAGATACGCAGTATTTT.